Listed below are T cell receptor beta chains from one sample, sequenced in a study of blood T cell dynamics during melanoma immunotherapy. Assay: immunoSEQ multiplex PCR; the TCRdb copy retains only in-frame clones and omits some. The sample contains roughly 10,000 clones, 80% to 85% of which appear only once. Source: blood, taken from a patient treated with checkpoint blockade. These receptors were collected from a human donor with melanoma. Both conserved end residues are part of each CDR3. A D gene is named only where the DNA matches it firmly. Rows give clone size only sometimes, using once, few, many, or a class for an expanded clone.

j_call: TRBJ2-7; d_call: TRBD2; clone_size: .; v_call: TRBV6-5; cdr3_nt: TGTGCCAGCAGTTACAAGCGGGGGGGCTACGAGCAGTACTTC; cdr3_aa: CASSYKRGGYEQYF
j_call: TRBJ1-3; d_call: TRBD1; clone_size: .; v_call: TRBV2; cdr3_nt: TGTGCCAGCAGCCAGGACAGGCGCAACACCATATATTTT; cdr3_aa: CASSQDRRNTIYF
j_call: TRBJ1-1; d_call: .; clone_size: .; v_call: TRBV7-8; cdr3_nt: TGTGCCAGCAGCTTAGCGCTGCGACACACTGAAGCTTTCTTT; cdr3_aa: CASSLALRHTEAFF
j_call: TRBJ2-1; d_call: .; clone_size: .; v_call: TRBV5-6; cdr3_nt: TGTGCCAGCAGCCCCGGGTCTAACTCGTACAATGAGCAGTTCTTC; cdr3_aa: CASSPGSNSYNEQFF
j_call: TRBJ1-3; d_call: .; clone_size: .; v_call: TRBV5-4; cdr3_nt: TGTGCCAGCAGCTTGGATGGAAACACCATATATTTT; cdr3_aa: CASSLDGNTIYF
j_call: TRBJ1-2; d_call: .; clone_size: few; v_call: TRBV6-6; cdr3_nt: TGTGCCAGCAGTTACGGCAGGGGTAACTATGGCTACACCTTC; cdr3_aa: CASSYGRGNYGYTF
j_call: TRBJ1-2; d_call: .; clone_size: .; v_call: TRBV30; cdr3_nt: TGTGCCTGGAGTAGTTCGTATAACCATGGCTACACCTTC; cdr3_aa: CAWSSSYNHGYTF
j_call: TRBJ1-5; d_call: .; clone_size: .; v_call: TRBV4-3; cdr3_nt: TGCGCCAGCAGCCAAGATTTCCCCACCAATAATCAGCCCCAGCATTTT; cdr3_aa: CASSQDFPTNNQPQHF
j_call: TRBJ1-4; d_call: .; clone_size: few; v_call: TRBV18; cdr3_nt: TGTGCCAGCTCTCTTAGAGGAGGGGAAAAACTGTTTTTT; cdr3_aa: CASSLRGGEKLFF
j_call: TRBJ2-7; d_call: .; clone_size: .; v_call: TRBV21-1; cdr3_nt: TGTGCCAGCAGCAAAGCCCTTAGGAATCGACAGGGCAGTGCCTACGAGCAGTACTTC; cdr3_aa: CASSKALRNRQGSAYEQYF
j_call: TRBJ2-7; d_call: TRBD1; clone_size: .; v_call: TRBV18; cdr3_nt: TGTGCCAGCTCACCTCGGGACAGCCAGATAAAGCAGTACTTC; cdr3_aa: CASSPRDSQIKQYF
j_call: TRBJ2-7; d_call: .; clone_size: .; v_call: TRBV14; cdr3_nt: TGTGCCAGCAGCCCCATCTCAAAGTGGTACGAGCAGTACTTC; cdr3_aa: CASSPISKWYEQYF
j_call: TRBJ1-1; d_call: TRBD1; clone_size: .; v_call: TRBV7-3; cdr3_nt: TGTGCCAGCAGTTTACAGGGGAGCACTGAAGCTTTCTTT; cdr3_aa: CASSLQGSTEAFF
j_call: TRBJ2-3; d_call: .; clone_size: .; v_call: TRBV9; cdr3_nt: TGTGCCAGCAGCGCCGGAGGGGGACCACCGGGAGATACGCAGTATTTT; cdr3_aa: CASSAGGGPPGDTQYF
j_call: TRBJ2-1; d_call: TRBD1; clone_size: .; v_call: TRBV6-4; cdr3_nt: TGTGCCAGCTCTCACGGACAGGGGGGGGACAATGAGCAGTTCTTC; cdr3_aa: CASSHGQGGDNEQFF
j_call: TRBJ1-2; d_call: .; clone_size: .; v_call: TRBV19; cdr3_nt: TGTGCCAGTAGTATACAGGGCAGCGGCTATGGCTACACCTTC; cdr3_aa: CASSIQGSGYGYTF
j_call: TRBJ2-2; d_call: .; clone_size: .; v_call: TRBV18; cdr3_nt: TGTGCCAGCTCACAGGGGGCGAACACCGGGGAGCTGTTTTTT; cdr3_aa: CASSQGANTGELFF
j_call: TRBJ2-7; d_call: .; clone_size: .; v_call: TRBV6-5; cdr3_nt: TGTGCCAGCAGTTACTCGTCAGGATCGAACTACGAGCAGTACTTC; cdr3_aa: CASSYSSGSNYEQYF
j_call: TRBJ1-6; d_call: .; clone_size: .; v_call: TRBV7-2; cdr3_nt: TGTGCCAGCAGCTTAAACCCGTGGAATTCACCCCTCCACTTT; cdr3_aa: CASSLNPWNSPLHF
j_call: TRBJ2-5; d_call: .; clone_size: .; v_call: TRBV6-5; cdr3_nt: TGTGCCAGCAGTTTAACGGGCACCTTTGGTGAGACCCAGTACTTC; cdr3_aa: CASSLTGTFGETQYF
j_call: TRBJ1-3; d_call: .; clone_size: .; v_call: TRBV19; cdr3_nt: TGTGCCAGTAGTATAGGGCACGGCTCTGGAAACACCATATATTTT; cdr3_aa: CASSIGHGSGNTIYF
j_call: TRBJ2-3; d_call: TRBD2; clone_size: .; v_call: TRBV7-2; cdr3_nt: TGTGCCAGCAGCTTACCTACTAGCGGGGCAGATACGCAGTATTTT; cdr3_aa: CASSLPTSGADTQYF
j_call: TRBJ1-6; d_call: .; clone_size: .; v_call: TRBV6-1; cdr3_nt: TGTGCCAGCAGTGAAATTGGGCAGGGGAACCGGAATTCACCCCTCCACTTT; cdr3_aa: CASSEIGQGNRNSPLHF
j_call: TRBJ2-3; d_call: TRBD1; clone_size: .; v_call: TRBV7-2; cdr3_nt: TGTGCCAGCAGCTTATCCGGGACAGACTTCACAGATACGCAGTATTTT; cdr3_aa: CASSLSGTDFTDTQYF
j_call: TRBJ2-5; d_call: TRBD2; clone_size: .; v_call: TRBV12-5; cdr3_nt: TGTGCTAGTGGTTCCCCGGGACTAGCGGGGGTGGATCAGTACTTC; cdr3_aa: CASGSPGLAGVDQYF
j_call: TRBJ2-5; d_call: .; clone_size: .; v_call: TRBV7-2; cdr3_nt: TGTGCCAGCAGCACCCTTAGGTCCGGGCGGACCCAGTACTTC; cdr3_aa: CASSTLRSGRTQYF
j_call: TRBJ1-5; d_call: TRBD1; clone_size: .; v_call: TRBV7-2; cdr3_nt: TGTGCCAGCAGCCAGGACAGGAGCAATCAGCCCCAGCATTTT; cdr3_aa: CASSQDRSNQPQHF
j_call: TRBJ1-2; d_call: .; clone_size: .; v_call: TRBV23-1; cdr3_nt: TGCGCCAGCAGTCTGAGGAGCGCGAGAGGCTACACCTTC; cdr3_aa: CASSLRSARGYTF
j_call: TRBJ2-2; d_call: TRBD2; clone_size: .; v_call: TRBV5-1; cdr3_nt: TGCGCCAGCAGCGTACGACTAGCGGGGGAGACCGGGGAGCTGTTTTTT; cdr3_aa: CASSVRLAGETGELFF
j_call: TRBJ2-2; d_call: TRBD2; clone_size: .; v_call: TRBV6-5; cdr3_nt: TGTGCCAGCAGTTACGGACTAGCGGGGAACACCGGGGAGCTGTTTTTT; cdr3_aa: CASSYGLAGNTGELFF
j_call: TRBJ2-7; d_call: .; clone_size: .; v_call: TRBV19; cdr3_nt: TGTGCCAGTAGCCCGGAGGGGAGAATACAGTACTTC; cdr3_aa: CASSPEGRIQYF
j_call: TRBJ1-1; d_call: TRBD1; clone_size: once; v_call: TRBV7-2; cdr3_nt: TGTGCCAGCAGCTTAGAGGACAGGGGAACGATGAACACTGAAGCTTTCTTT; cdr3_aa: CASSLEDRGTMNTEAFF
j_call: TRBJ2-1; d_call: TRBD2; clone_size: .; v_call: TRBV7-9; cdr3_nt: TGTGCCAGCCAGACTAGCGGGGGGGCCTTGGCCAATGAGCAGTTCTTC; cdr3_aa: CASQTSGGALANEQFF
j_call: TRBJ2-3; d_call: .; clone_size: .; v_call: TRBV29-1; cdr3_nt: TGCAGCGTCCAGACCCCGGTGGGCACAGATACGCAGTATTTT; cdr3_aa: CSVQTPVGTDTQYF
j_call: TRBJ2-5; d_call: .; clone_size: .; v_call: TRBV13; cdr3_nt: TGTGCCAGCAGCTTAGGCGGAACAGACCAAGAGACCCAGTACTTC; cdr3_aa: CASSLGGTDQETQYF
j_call: TRBJ1-2; d_call: TRBD1; clone_size: .; v_call: TRBV6-6; cdr3_nt: TGTGCCAGCAGTCATGGGACAGGGGGCTATGGCTACACCTTC; cdr3_aa: CASSHGTGGYGYTF
j_call: TRBJ2-2; d_call: .; clone_size: .; v_call: TRBV11-3; cdr3_nt: TGTGCCAGCAGCTTACGGAACACCGGGGAGCTGTTTTTT; cdr3_aa: CASSLRNTGELFF
j_call: TRBJ1-3; d_call: .; clone_size: .; v_call: TRBV7-9; cdr3_nt: TGTGCCAGCAGCATAGCAGGGATTGCTGGAAACACCATATATTTT; cdr3_aa: CASSIAGIAGNTIYF
j_call: TRBJ2-1; d_call: TRBD2; clone_size: .; v_call: TRBV7-8; cdr3_nt: TGTGCCAGCAGCCCGCGGACGGGAGGGGATGAGCAGTTCTTC; cdr3_aa: CASSPRTGGDEQFF
j_call: TRBJ2-7; d_call: TRBD2; clone_size: .; v_call: TRBV6-5; cdr3_nt: TGTGCCAGCAGCACGGGGGGGGACCTTTCCTACGAGCAGTACTTC; cdr3_aa: CASSTGGDLSYEQYF
j_call: TRBJ2-2; d_call: TRBD2; clone_size: .; v_call: TRBV7-6; cdr3_nt: TGTGCCAGCAGCCTCGCTGGACTAGCGGGGGCGACCGGGGAGCTGTTTTTT; cdr3_aa: CASSLAGLAGATGELFF
j_call: TRBJ2-7; d_call: .; clone_size: .; v_call: TRBV6-1; cdr3_nt: TGTGCCAGCAGTGAAGAGGGGCCAACCTACGAGCAGTACTTC; cdr3_aa: CASSEEGPTYEQYF
j_call: TRBJ2-3; d_call: TRBD2; clone_size: .; v_call: TRBV6-5; cdr3_nt: TGTGCCAGCAGTTTACACCCGACTAGCGCCACAGATACGCAGTATTTT; cdr3_aa: CASSLHPTSATDTQYF
j_call: TRBJ1-2; d_call: .; clone_size: .; v_call: TRBV2; cdr3_nt: TGTGCCAGCAGTGAAGCTGGCAGGGTCTCTGGCTACACCTTC; cdr3_aa: CASSEAGRVSGYTF
j_call: TRBJ1-5; d_call: TRBD1; clone_size: .; v_call: TRBV19; cdr3_nt: TGTGCCAGTAGTAAAGGACAGGGGCCGCATCAGCCCCAGCATTTT; cdr3_aa: CASSKGQGPHQPQHF
j_call: TRBJ2-1; d_call: .; clone_size: .; v_call: TRBV7-2; cdr3_nt: TGTGCCAGCAGCTTAGTATTTCCGGGACAACCCTGGAATGAGCAGTTCTTC; cdr3_aa: CASSLVFPGQPWNEQFF
j_call: TRBJ2-5; d_call: TRBD2; clone_size: .; v_call: TRBV2; cdr3_nt: TGTGCCAGCAGCAAGGGACTAGCGGGGGGCATAGGGACCCAGTACTTC; cdr3_aa: CASSKGLAGGIGTQYF
j_call: TRBJ2-4; d_call: .; clone_size: few; v_call: TRBV19; cdr3_nt: TGTGCCAGTAGCCCCCCCTCCTCAGGACTCGGGCCTCGTTGGTCCAAAAACATTCAGTACTTC; cdr3_aa: CASSPPSSGLGPRWSKNIQYF
j_call: TRBJ2-5; d_call: .; clone_size: .; v_call: TRBV4-3; cdr3_nt: TGCGCCAGCAGCCAAGATCCCCAAGAGACCCAGTACTTC; cdr3_aa: CASSQDPQETQYF
j_call: TRBJ1-1; d_call: TRBD1; clone_size: once; v_call: TRBV7-9; cdr3_nt: TGTGCCAGCAGCTTAGCGTTCGGGACAGGGGGCACTGAAGCTTTCTTT; cdr3_aa: CASSLAFGTGGTEAFF
j_call: TRBJ2-3; d_call: .; clone_size: .; v_call: TRBV5-4; cdr3_nt: TGTGCCAGCAGCTTGGATGGCCTAGCCCGCACAGATACGCAGTATTTT; cdr3_aa: CASSLDGLARTDTQYF